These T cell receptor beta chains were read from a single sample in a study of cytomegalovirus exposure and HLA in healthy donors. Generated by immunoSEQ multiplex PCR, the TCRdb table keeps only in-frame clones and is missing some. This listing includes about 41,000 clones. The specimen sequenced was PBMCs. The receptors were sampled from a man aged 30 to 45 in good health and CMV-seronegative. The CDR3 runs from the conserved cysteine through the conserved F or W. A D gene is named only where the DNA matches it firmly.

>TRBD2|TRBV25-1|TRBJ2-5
TGTGCCAGCAGCGGAGCGGGAGGAACAACACAAGAGACCCAGTACTTC
CASSGAGGTTQETQYF
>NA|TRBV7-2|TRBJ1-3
TGTGCCAGCAGCCCTGGGGGGTTTTCTGGAAACACCATATATTTT
CASSPGGFSGNTIYF
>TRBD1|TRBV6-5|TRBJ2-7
TGTGCCAGCAGTTGGGGGACAGGGGGAGCCTACGAGCAGTACTTC
CASSWGTGGAYEQYF
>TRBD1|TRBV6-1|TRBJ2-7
TGTGCCAGCCCCGGGACAGGGGGCGTCGAGCAGTACTTC
CASPGTGGVEQYF
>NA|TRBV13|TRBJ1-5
TGTGCCAGCAGCGATTCCAGGTCGGGCAATCAGCCCCAGCATTTT
CASSDSRSGNQPQHF
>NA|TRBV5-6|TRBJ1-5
TGTGCCAGCAGGCTCCGAAGGGCGGGTTTCGATCAGCCCCAGCATTTT
CASRLRRAGFDQPQHF
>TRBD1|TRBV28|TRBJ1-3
TGTGCCAGCAGTTTACAGGGGGCGGATGGAAACACCATATATTTT
CASSLQGADGNTIYF
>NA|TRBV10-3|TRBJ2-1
TGTGCCATCAGTGAGGCGGGTTTTGGCAATGAGCAGTTCTTC
CAISEAGFGNEQFF
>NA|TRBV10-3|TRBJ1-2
TGTGCCATCAGTGAGCGTTTCCGGGTCGAGACACCTTCCTGGGTTTCTGGGGGGTATGGCTACACCTTC
CAISERFRVETPSWVSGGYGYTF
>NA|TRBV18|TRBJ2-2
TGTGCCAGCTCACCAGTTAGAGGGAGCGCCGGGGAGCTGTTTTTT
CASSPVRGSAGELFF
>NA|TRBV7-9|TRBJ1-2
TGTGCCAGCAGCTTAGTTTCCCCCGGGAACTATGGCTACACCTTC
CASSLVSPGNYGYTF